This T cell receptor (beta chain) was documented in a study of glioma-infiltrating T cells after dendritic cell vaccination. The study's findings and limits: Survival was not directly related to TCR clonality in these patients.

Assay used: immunoSEQ multiplex PCR; TCRdb lists only in-frame clones, some missing. The sample contains just under 100,000 clones, 80% of which appear only once. This clone came up once. The antigen is undetermined. Documented time point: after dendritic cell vaccination, including at tumor progression/relapse. Only patients with spare fresh-frozen tumor and over two years of follow-up were included. None of the glioblastoma patients had an isocitrate dehydrogenase mutation. Deletions cut 5 bases from V and 11 bases from J, with 15 bases between. There are 12 residues in the CDR3. Per the germline V gene, CDR1 is SQVTM and CDR2 is ANQGSEA.

Sample: blood, taken after dendritic cell vaccination. The gene calls are TRBV29-1 and TRBJ1-4; D unresolved. The clonotype originates from a human donor with glioblastoma. Here the CDR3 reads CSVQETPGKLFF. The CDR3 DNA reads TGCAGCGTTCAGGAGACACCGGGGAAACTGTTTTTT.